This TCR beta chain was observed in a study of post-analysis software for immune sequencing data. The CDR3 has 13 residues. Germline CDR1 reads WNHNN; CDR2 reads SYGVQD (reference sequence). Trimming shortened V by 4 bases and J by 5 bases, and 8 bases separated the two germline ends. Note on this clonotype: Its antigen remains unidentified. This CDR3 fails to terminate in the conserved phenylalanine or tryptophan, so it likely reflects a read error.

Study findings and constraints: Among 5 or 6 TRBV segments more frequent in patients than controls were TRBV5-6, TRBV5-1 and TRBV20-1. Controls significantly exceeded multiple sclerosis patients in normalized Chao1 diversity.

The TCR beta cDNA libraries contained unique molecular identifiers. TCRdb ran MiXCR on the PCR reads and lists one entry per CDR3 protein. The table includes 150,000 to 200,000 distinct CDR3 sequences, around 28% detected once. The sequenced material came from blood. The chain links TRBV10-1 to TRBJ2-2, with a possible D match to TRBD1 (6 bases). The receptor comes from a girl aged 5 to 17 with multiple sclerosis. The CDR3: CASSATGTGELFC. The CDR3, as DNA: TGCGCCAGCAGTGCTACAGGGACCGGGGAGCTGTTTTGT.